This record looks at one T cell receptor (beta chain) sequence and its context. In this sample, this clone turned up once. No cognate antigen has been identified for it. Nothing much larger sits one base from this clone, and base qualities are not available. These data come from a study of T cell responses to AZD1222 COVID-19 vaccine (dated by TCRdb to about 2021). Looking at the study overall: AZD1222 recipients given second doses at about 4 weeks or at about 12 weeks were pooled, since spike-specific TCR depth and breadth were not found to differ between the two schedules. TCR sequencing covered 233 trial participants: about 210 given two doses of AZD1222 and 26 given two doses of MenACWY control vaccine. Trial participants were enrolled into age subgroups of 18-55, 56-69 and 70-plus years, which contained approximately 150, 28 and 58 TCR-sequenced participants, respectively. The investigation overall reported the following: Reportedly, almost half of the unique spike-specific TCRs recognized epitopes lying outside the regions that are mutated in the B.1.351 and B.1.1.7 variants. A significant rise in spike-specific TCR breadth and depth was observed after two AZD1222 doses relative to day 0 and relative to MenACWY recipients. No day 14 peak-response samples were available, so repertoires were characterized only after the peak T cell response. The whole spike protein was spanned by vaccine-associated CD4 TCRs, and dominant responses were seen in regions 160-218 and 743-854. Only a handful of AZD1222 recipients were SARS-CoV-2 seropositive at baseline, limiting conclusions about previously exposed vaccinees. In the small 56-69-year group, the increase in depth fell short of significance, most likely because of low power. Participants were mostly white British, with more females than males. The authors suggested clonal diversity may have been underestimated.

The CDR3 regions of human TCRbeta chains were subjected to immunosequencing. The study's own analysis went as follows. TCRs in the repertoires were compared against a reference library of SARS-CoV-2-specific TCRs that had been generated with the MIRA antigen-specificity platform. Breadth was defined as the fraction of unique TCRs that were SARS-CoV-2-associated. Depth was defined as the fraction of total T cells that were SARS-CoV-2-associated. Using the MIRA data, each spike-specific TCR was assigned both to the spike region to which the TCR was reactive and to a CD4 or CD8 class. Log10-transformed breadth and depth values were compared by one-way ANOVA with Sidak's multiple comparisons tests. Not all clones reach the TCRdb copy of this immuneACCESS table, which keeps in-frame sequences only. Checked studies attribute under half of the gap to unresolved V genes and leave the rest unexplained. That table furnishes V, J and clone size, whereas the DNA furnished D and trimming. The sample table lists fewer than 95,000 clones, over 75% of them with a count of one. Jointly, the top ten make up about 28% of the sample.

Read against the paper, the sample's time point label means: baseline before first vaccination. The vaccinee samples were drawn from two UK trials, COV001 and COV002, one of which was a single-blind randomized controlled phase 2/3 trial testing AZD1222 (ChAdOx1 nCoV-19) in healthy adults. Trial participant PBMC samples were collected at day 0 and day 28 after the second dose for TCRbeta chain sequencing. The germline V gene specifies MDHEN as CDR1 and SYDVKM as CDR2. The CDR3 covers 15 residues, taking in both the cysteine and the phenylalanine. Here the CDR3 DNA is all that survives: 45 bases in frame from base 1. The junction shows trimming of 5 bases on V and 1 base on J, plus 14 bases between the germline ends.

This receptor was obtained from an adult in good health. The sample here was peripheral blood, taken on day 0 of AZD1222 vaccination. The V and J segments used are TRBV28 and TRBJ2-5; the D gene could be TRBD1 or TRBD2, each one agreeing over 5 bases. The nucleotides are TGTGCCAGCAGTACCGGGAACAGGCGCCAAGAGACCCAGTACTTC. Translated, it gives CASSTGNRRQETQYF.